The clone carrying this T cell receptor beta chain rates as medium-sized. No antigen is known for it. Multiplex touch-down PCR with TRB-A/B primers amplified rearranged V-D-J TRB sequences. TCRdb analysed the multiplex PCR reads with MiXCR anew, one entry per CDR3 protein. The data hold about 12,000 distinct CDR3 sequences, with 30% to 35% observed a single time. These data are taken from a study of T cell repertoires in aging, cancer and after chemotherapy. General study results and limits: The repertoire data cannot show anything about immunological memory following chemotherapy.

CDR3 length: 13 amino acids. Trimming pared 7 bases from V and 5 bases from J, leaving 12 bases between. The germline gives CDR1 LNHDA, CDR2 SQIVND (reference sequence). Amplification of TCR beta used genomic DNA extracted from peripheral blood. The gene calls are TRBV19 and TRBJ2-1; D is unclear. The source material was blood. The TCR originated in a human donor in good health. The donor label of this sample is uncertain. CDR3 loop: CASTTLENNEQFF. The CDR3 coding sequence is TGTGCCAGTACCACCTTGGAGAACAATGAGCAGTTCTTC. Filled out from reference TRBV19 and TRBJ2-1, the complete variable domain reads DGGITQSPKYLFRKEGQNVTLSCEQNLNHDAMYWYRQDPGQGLRLIYYSQIVNDFQKGDIAEGYSVSREKKESFPLTVTSAQKNPTAFYLCASTTLENNEQFFGPGTRLTVL.